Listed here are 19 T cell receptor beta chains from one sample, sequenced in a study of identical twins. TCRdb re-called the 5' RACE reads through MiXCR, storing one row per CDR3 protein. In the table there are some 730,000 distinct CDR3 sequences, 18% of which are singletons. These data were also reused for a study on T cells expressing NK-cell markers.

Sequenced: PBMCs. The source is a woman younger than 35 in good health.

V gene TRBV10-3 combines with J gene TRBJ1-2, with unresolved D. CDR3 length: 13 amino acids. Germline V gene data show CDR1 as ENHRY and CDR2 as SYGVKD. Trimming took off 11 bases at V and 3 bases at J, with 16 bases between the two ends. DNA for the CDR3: TGTGCCGCTTACTCGGACCCCTACTATGGCTACACCTTC. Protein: CAAYSDPYYGYTF.

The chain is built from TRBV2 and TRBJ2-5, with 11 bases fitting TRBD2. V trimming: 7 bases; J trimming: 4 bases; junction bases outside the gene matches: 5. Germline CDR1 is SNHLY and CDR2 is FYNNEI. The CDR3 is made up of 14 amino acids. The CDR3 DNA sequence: TGTGCCAGCAAAGGGACTAGCGGTCCAGAGACCCAGTACTTC. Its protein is CASKGTSGPETQYF.

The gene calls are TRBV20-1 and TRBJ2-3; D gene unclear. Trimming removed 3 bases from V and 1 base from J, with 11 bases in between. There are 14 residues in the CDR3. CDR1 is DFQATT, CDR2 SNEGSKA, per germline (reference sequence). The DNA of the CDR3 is TGCAGTGCTAGGGGCAGAGAGGGCACAGATACGCAGTATTTT. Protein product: CSARGREGTDTQYF.

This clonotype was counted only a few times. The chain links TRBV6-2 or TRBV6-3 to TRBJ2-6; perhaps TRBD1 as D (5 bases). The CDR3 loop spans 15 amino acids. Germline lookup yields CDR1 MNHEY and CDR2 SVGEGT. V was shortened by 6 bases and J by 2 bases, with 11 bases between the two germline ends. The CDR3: CASSPGAAGANVLTF. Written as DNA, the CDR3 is TGTGCCAGCAGCCCTGGGGCAGCTGGGGCCAACGTCCTGACTTTC.

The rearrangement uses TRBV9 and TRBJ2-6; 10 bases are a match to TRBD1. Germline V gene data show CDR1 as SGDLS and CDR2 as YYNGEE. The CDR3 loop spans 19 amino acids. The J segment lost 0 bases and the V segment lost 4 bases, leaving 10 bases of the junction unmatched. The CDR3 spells CASSSVTGGSYSGANVLTF. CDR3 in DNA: TGTGCCAGCAGCAGCGTGACAGGGGGCAGCTACTCTGGGGCCAACGTCCTGACTTTC.

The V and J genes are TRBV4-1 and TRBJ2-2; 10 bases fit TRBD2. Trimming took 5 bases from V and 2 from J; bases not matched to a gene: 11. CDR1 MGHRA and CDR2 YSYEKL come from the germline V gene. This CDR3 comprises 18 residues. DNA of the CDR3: TGCGCCAGCAGCGCGAGACTAGCGGGTGGGACTAACACCGGGGAGCTGTTTTTT. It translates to CASSARLAGGTNTGELFF.

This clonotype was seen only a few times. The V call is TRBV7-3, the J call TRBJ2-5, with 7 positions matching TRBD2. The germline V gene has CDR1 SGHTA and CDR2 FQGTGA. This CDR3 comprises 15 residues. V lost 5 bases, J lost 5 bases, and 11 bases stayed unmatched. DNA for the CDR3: TGTGCCAGCAGCCCTCAACTCGGGAGGAGGGAGACCCAGTACTTC. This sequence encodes CASSPQLGRRETQYF.

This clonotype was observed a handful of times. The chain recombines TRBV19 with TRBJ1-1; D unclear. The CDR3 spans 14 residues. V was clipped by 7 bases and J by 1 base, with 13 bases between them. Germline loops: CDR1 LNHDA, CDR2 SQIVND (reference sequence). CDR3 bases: TGTGCCAGTAAGGGCAGAGCGAAGAACACTGAAGCTTTCTTT. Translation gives CASKGRAKNTEAFF.

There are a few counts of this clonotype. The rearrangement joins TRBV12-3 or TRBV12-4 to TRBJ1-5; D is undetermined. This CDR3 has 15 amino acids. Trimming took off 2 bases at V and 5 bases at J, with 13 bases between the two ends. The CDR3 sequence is CASSLRNGEDQPQHF. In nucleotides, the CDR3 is TGTGCCAGCAGTTTAAGAAACGGGGAAGATCAGCCCCAGCATTTT.

The CDR3 bases are TGCAGTGTGGCGACAGGGTTGAGAGATACGCAGTATTTT. As protein: CSVATGLRDTQYF. The rearrangement links TRBV20-1 to TRBJ2-3, with 7 positions matching TRBD1. The J segment lost 5 bases and the V segment lost 7 bases, leaving 9 bases of the junction unmatched. The germline CDR1 and CDR2 sequences are DFQATT and SNEGSKA (reference sequence). The CDR3 loop spans 13 amino acids.

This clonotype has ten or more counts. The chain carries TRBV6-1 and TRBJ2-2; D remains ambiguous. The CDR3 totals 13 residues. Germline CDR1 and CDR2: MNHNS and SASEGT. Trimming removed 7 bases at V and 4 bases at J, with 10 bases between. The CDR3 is CASNRGSTGELFF. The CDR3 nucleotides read TGTGCCAGCAATAGAGGCAGCACCGGGGAGCTGTTTTTT.

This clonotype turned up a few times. CDR3 amino acids: CSARSQGDDEQFF. The CDR3 DNA is TGCAGTGCTAGATCCCAGGGAGACGATGAGCAGTTCTTC. The V gene is TRBV20-1, the J gene TRBJ2-1, with D perhaps being TRBD1 or TRBD2 (5 bases each). This CDR3 region has 13 residues. Germline assignment: CDR1 DFQATT and CDR2 SNEGSKA (reference sequence). V lost 2 bases and J lost 8, with 13 bases in between.

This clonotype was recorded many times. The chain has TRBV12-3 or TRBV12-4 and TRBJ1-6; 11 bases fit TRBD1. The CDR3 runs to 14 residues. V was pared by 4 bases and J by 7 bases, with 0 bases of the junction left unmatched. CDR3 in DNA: TGTGCCAGCAGTTGGGACAGGGGGAATTCACCCCTCCACTTT. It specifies CASSWDRGNSPLHF.

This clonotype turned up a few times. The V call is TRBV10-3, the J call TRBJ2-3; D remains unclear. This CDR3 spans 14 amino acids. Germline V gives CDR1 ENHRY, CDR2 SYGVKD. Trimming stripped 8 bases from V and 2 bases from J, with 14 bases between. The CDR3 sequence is CAISWTTITDTQYF. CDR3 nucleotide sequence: TGTGCCATCTCCTGGACCACCATCACAGATACGCAGTATTTT.

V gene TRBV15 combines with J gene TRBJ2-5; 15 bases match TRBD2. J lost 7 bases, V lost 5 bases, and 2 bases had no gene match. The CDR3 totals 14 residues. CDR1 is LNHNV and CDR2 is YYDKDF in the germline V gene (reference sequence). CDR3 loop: CATSGTSGRLTQYF. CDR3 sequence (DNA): TGTGCCACCAGCGGGACTAGCGGGAGGTTGACCCAGTACTTC.

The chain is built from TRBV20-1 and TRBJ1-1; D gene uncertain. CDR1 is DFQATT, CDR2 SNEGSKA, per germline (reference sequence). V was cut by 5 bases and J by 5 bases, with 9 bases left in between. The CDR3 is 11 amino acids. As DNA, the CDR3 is TGCAGTGCTCGGTTAGTGACTGAAGCTTTCTTT. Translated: CSARLVTEAFF.

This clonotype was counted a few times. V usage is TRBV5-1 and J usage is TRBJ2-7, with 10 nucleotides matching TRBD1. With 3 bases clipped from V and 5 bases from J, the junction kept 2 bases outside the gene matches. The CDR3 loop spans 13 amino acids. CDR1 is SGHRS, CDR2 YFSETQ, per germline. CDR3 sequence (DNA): TGCGCCAGCAGCTGGGGGACAGGGGACGAGCAGTACTTC. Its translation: CASSWGTGDEQYF.

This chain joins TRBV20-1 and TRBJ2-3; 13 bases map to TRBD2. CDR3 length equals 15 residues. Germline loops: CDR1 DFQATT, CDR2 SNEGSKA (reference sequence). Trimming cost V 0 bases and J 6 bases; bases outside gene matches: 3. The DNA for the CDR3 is TGCAGTGCTAGAGATGGGACTAGCGGGGTTGATACGCAGTATTTT. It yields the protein CSARDGTSGVDTQYF.

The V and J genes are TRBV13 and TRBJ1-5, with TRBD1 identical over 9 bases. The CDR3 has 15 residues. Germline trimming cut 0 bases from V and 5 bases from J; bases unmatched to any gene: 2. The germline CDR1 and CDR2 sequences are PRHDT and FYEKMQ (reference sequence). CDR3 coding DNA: TGTGCCAGCAGCTTAGGCACAGGGGGCCATCAGCCCCAGCATTTT. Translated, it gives CASSLGTGGHQPQHF. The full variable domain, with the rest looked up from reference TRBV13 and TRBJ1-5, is AAGVIQSPRHLIKEKRETATLKCYPIPRHDTVYWYQQGPGQDPQFLISFYEKMQSDKGSIPDRFSAQQFSDYHSELNMSSLELGDSALYFCASSLGTGGHQPQHFGDGTRLSIL.